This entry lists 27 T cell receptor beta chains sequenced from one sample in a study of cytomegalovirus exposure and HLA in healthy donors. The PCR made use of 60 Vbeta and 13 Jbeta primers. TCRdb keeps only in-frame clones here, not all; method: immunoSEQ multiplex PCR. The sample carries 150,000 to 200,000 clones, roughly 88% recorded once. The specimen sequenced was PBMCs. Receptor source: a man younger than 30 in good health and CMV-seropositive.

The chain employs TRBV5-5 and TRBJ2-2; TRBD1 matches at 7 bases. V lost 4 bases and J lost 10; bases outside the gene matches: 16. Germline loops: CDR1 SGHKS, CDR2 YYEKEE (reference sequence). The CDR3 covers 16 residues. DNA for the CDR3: TGTGCCAGCAGCACGCGGACAGGCTCATTTCGTCAGGAGCTGTTTTTT. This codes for CASSTRTGSFRQELFF.

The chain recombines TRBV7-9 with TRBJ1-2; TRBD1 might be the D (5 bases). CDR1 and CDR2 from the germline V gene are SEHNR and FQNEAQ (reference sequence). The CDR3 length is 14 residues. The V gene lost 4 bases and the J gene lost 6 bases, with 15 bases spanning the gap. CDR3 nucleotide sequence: TGTGCCAGCAGCTGGCGGACGGGGGGGGATGGCTACACCTTC. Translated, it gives CASSWRTGGDGYTF.

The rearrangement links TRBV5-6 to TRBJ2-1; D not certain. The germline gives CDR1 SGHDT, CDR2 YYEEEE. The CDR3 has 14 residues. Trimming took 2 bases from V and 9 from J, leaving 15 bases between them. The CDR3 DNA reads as TGTGCCAGCAGCTTTAACCTTTTTAACGGTGAGCAGTTCTTC. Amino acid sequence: CASSFNLFNGEQFF.

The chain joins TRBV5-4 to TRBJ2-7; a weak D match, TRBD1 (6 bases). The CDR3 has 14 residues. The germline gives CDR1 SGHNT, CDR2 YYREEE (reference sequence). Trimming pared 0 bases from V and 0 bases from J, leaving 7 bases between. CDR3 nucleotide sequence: TGTGCCAGCAGCTTGGGGGGGCGCTCCTACGAGCAGTACTTC. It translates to CASSLGGRSYEQYF.

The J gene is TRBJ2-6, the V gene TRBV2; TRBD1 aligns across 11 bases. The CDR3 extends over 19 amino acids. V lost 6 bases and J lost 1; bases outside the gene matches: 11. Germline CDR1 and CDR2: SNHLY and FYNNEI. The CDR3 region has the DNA TGTGCCAGCAGCAGGACAGGGGGCGGTTTCGGGTCTGGGGCCAACGTCCTGACTTTC. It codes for CASSRTGGGFGSGANVLTF.

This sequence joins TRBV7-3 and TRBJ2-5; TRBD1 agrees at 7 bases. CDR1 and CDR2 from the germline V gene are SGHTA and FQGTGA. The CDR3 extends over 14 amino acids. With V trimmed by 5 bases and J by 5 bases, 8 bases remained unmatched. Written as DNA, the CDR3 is TGTGCCAGCAGCCCCCGGGACAGTAGGGAGACCCAGTACTTC. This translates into CASSPRDSRETQYF.

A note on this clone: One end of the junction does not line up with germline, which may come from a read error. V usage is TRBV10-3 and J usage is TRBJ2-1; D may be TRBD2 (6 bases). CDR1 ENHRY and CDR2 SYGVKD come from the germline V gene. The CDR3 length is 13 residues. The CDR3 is CAIGLATYNGQFF. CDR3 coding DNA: TGTGCCATTGGGCTAGCGACCTACAATGGGCAGTTCTTC.

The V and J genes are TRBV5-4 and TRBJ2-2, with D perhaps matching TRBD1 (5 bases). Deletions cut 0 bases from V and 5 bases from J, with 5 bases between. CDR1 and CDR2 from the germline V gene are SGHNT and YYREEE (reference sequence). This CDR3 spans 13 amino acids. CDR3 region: CASSLEGTGELFF. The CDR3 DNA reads TGTGCCAGCAGCTTGGAGGGGACCGGGGAGCTGTTTTTT.

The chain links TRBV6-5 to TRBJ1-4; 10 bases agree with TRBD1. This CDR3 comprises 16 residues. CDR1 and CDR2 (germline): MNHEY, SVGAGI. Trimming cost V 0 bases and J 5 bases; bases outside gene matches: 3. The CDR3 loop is CASSYSTGGRNEKLFF. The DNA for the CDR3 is TGTGCCAGCAGTTACTCGACAGGGGGCAGGAATGAAAAACTGTTTTTT.

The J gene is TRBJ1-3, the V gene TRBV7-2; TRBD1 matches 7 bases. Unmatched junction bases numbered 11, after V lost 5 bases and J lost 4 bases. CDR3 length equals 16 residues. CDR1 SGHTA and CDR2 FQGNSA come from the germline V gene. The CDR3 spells CASSQGDSPGGNTIYF. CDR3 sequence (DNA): TGTGCCAGCAGCCAAGGGGACAGCCCTGGGGGAAACACCATATATTTT. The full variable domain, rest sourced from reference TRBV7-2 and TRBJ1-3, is GAGVSQSPSNKVTEKGKDVELRCDPISGHTALYWYRQSLGQGLEFLIYFQGNSAPDKSGLPSDRFSAERTGGSVSTLTIQRTQQEDSAVYLCASSQGDSPGGNTIYFGEGSWLTVV.

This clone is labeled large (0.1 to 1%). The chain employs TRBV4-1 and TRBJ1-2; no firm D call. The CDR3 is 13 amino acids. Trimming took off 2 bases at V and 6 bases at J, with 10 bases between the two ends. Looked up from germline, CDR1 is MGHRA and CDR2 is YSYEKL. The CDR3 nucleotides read TGCGCCAGCAGCCAATACCGCGCGGATGGCTACACCTTC. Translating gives CASSQYRADGYTF.

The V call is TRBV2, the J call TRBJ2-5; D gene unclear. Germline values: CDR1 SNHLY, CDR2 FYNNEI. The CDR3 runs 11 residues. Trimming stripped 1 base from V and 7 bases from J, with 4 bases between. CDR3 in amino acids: CASSEGVTQYF. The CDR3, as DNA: TGTGCCAGCAGTGAAGGAGTGACCCAGTACTTC.

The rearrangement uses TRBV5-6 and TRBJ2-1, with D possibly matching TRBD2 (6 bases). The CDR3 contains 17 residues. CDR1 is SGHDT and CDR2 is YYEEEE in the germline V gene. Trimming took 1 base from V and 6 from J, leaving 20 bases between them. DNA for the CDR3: TGTGCCAGCAGCTTGCAGACTAGGATGGTTTTTCGCAATGAGCAGTTCTTC. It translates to CASSLQTRMVFRNEQFF.

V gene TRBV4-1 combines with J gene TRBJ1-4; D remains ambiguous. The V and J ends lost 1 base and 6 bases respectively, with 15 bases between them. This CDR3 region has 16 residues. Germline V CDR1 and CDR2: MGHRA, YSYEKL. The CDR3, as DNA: TGCGCCAGCAGCCAAGTCCCGAGGGTATCCTATGAAAAACTGTTTTTT. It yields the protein CASSQVPRVSYEKLFF.

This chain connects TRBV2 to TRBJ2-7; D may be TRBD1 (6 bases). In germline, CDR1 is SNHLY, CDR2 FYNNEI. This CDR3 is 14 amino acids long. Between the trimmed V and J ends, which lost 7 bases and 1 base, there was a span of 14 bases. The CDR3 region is CASIGRGESYEQYF. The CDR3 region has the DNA TGTGCCAGCATTGGCAGGGGAGAGTCCTACGAGCAGTACTTC.

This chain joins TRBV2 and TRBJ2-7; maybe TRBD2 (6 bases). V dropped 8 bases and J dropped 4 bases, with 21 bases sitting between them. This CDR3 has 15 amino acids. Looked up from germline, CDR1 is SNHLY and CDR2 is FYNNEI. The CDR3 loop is CASAPSGGGGYEQYF. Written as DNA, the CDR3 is TGTGCCAGCGCCCCCTCTGGGGGAGGAGGGTACGAGCAGTACTTC.

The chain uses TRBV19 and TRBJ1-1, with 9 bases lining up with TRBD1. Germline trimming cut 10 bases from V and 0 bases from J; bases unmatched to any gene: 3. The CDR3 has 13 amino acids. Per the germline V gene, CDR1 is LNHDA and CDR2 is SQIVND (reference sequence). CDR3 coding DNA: TGTGCCACAGGACAGGGGATGAACACTGAAGCTTTCTTT. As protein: CATGQGMNTEAFF.

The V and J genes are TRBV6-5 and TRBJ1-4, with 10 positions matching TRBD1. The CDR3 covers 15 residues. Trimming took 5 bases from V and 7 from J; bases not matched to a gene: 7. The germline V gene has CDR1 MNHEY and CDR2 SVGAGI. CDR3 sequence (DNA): TGTGCCAGCAGTCACCAGACAGGGGGCATTGAAAAACTGTTTTTT. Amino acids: CASSHQTGGIEKLFF.

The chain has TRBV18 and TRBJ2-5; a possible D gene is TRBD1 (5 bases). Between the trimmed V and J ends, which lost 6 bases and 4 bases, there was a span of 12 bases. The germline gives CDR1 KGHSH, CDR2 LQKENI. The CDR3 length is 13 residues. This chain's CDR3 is CASSRREGETQYF. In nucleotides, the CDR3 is TGTGCCAGCTCCCGCAGGGAAGGAGAGACCCAGTACTTC. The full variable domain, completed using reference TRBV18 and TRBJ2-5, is NAGVMQNPRHLVRRRGQEARLRCSPMKGHSHVYWYRQLPEEGLKFMVYLQKENIIDESGMPKERFSAEFPKEGPSILRIQQVVRGDSAAYFCASSRREGETQYFGPGTRLLVL.

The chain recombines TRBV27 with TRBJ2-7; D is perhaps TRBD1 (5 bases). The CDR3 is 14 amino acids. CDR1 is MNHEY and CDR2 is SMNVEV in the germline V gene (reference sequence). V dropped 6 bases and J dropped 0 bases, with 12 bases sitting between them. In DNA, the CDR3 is TGTGCCAGCAGCCCAGGGCCGAGCTCCTACGAGCAGTACTTC. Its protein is CASSPGPSSYEQYF.

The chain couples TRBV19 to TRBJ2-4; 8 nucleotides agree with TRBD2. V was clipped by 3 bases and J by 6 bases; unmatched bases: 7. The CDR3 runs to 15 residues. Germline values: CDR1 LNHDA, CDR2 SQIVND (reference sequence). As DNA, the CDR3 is TGTGCCAGTAGTATTGCTAGCGGGCAAGCAAACATTCAGTACTTC. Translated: CASSIASGQANIQYF.

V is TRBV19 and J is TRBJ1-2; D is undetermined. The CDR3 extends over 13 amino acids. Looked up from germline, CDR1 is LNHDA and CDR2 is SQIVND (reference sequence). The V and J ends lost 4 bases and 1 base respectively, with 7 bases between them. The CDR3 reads CASSSEFNYGYTF. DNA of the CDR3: TGTGCCAGTAGTAGCGAGTTTAACTATGGCTACACCTTC.

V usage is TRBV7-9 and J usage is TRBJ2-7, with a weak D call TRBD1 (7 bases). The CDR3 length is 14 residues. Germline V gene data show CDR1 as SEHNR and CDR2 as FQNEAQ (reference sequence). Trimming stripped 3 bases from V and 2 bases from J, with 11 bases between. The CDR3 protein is CASSLRGQPYEQYF. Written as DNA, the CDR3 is TGTGCCAGCAGCTTGCGGGGACAGCCCTACGAGCAGTACTTC.

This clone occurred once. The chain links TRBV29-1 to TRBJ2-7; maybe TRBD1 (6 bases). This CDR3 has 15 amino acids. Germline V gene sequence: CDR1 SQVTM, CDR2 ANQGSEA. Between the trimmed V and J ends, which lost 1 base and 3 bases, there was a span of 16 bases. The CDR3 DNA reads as TGCAGCGTTGAAGGGCGGAACAGGGATGGCTACGAGCAGTACTTC. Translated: CSVEGRNRDGYEQYF.

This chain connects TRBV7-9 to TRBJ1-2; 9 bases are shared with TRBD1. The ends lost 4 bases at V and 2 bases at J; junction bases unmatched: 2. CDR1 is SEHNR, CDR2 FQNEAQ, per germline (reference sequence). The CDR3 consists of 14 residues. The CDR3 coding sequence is TGTGCCAGCAGCTCCGGGACAGGGAACTATGGCTACACCTTC. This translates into CASSSGTGNYGYTF.

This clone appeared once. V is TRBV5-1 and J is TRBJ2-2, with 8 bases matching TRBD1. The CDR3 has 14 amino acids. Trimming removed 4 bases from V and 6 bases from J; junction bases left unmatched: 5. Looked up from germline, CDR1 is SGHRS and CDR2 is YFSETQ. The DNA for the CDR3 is TGCGCCAGCAGCCCATTACAGGGGGCCGGGGAGCTGTTTTTT. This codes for CASSPLQGAGELFF.

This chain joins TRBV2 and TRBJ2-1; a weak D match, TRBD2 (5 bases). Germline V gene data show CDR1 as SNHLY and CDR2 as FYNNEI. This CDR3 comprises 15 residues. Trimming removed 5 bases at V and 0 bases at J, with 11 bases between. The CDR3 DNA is TGTGCCAGCAGTAGCGGCAGGAGCTCCTACAATGAGCAGTTCTTC. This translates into CASSSGRSSYNEQFF.